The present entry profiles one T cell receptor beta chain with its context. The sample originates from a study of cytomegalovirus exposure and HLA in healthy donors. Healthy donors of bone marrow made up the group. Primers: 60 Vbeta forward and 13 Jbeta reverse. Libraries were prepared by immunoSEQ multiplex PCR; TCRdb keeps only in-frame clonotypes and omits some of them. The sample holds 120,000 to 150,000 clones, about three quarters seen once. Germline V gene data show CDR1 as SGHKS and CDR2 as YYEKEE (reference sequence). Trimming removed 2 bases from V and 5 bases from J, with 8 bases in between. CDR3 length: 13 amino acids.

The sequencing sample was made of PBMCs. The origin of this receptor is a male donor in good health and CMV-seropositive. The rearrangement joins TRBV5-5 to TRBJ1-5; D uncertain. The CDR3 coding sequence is TGTGCCAGCAGCTTCGGTAGAGATCAGCCCCAGCATTTT. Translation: CASSFGRDQPQHF.